A single sample is the source of the 17 T cell receptor beta chains below, sequenced in a study of early T cells in non-severe SARS-CoV-2 infection (dated by TCRdb to about 2021). The library came from 5' RACE. The sequencer listed for this sample is NextSeq 500. Through fastp at Q25 and MiXCR, TCRdb rebuilt clones from the public reads, retaining in-frame beta chains. Entries are consolidated by CDR3 protein sequence, retaining the most common genes and DNA. The sample has more than 65,000 distinct CDR3 sequences on record, roughly 13% of them singletons. 1.1% of the sample comes from the top ten. The sequenced sample consisted of whole blood. The receptor source for this set is an adult who was a healthcare worker with PCR-confirmed SARS-CoV-2 infection or an uninfected control (not recorded which).

In this sample, this clonotype turned up once. The chain employs TRBV2 and TRBJ2-7, with D perhaps matching TRBD2 (5 bases). CDR3 length: 12 amino acids. Germline lookup yields CDR1 SNHLY and CDR2 FYNNEI. V was pared by 5 bases and J by 5 bases, with 10 bases between. As DNA, the CDR3 is TGTGCCAGCAGTTACGACGGGAACGAGCAGTACTTC. It is translated as CASSYDGNEQYF.

V and J are TRBV5-5 and TRBJ2-2; 9 bases agree with TRBD1. Per the germline V gene, CDR1 is SGHKS and CDR2 is YYEKEE (reference sequence). The CDR3 loop spans 17 amino acids. V lost 2 bases to trimming and J lost 1 base; unmatched junction nucleotides: 6. The CDR3 DNA follows: TGTGCCAGCAGCTTATTAGGGGACAGGGTGAACACCGGGGAGCTGTTTTTT. Translation: CASSLLGDRVNTGELFF.

This chain links TRBV7-2 with TRBJ1-1, with no clear D. Germline CDR1 is SGHTA and CDR2 is FQGNSA. V was clipped by 1 base and J by 4 bases, with 4 bases between them. The CDR3 contains 12 residues. The CDR3 sequence is CASSLDLTEAFF. The CDR3 DNA follows: TGTGCCAGCAGCTTAGACCTCACTGAAGCTTTCTTT. The whole variable domain, filled in from reference TRBV7-2 and TRBJ1-1, reads GAGVSQSPSNKVTEKGKDVELRCDPISGHTALYWYRQSLGQGLEFLIYFQGNSAPDKSGLPSDRFSAERTGGSVSTLTIQRTQQEDSAVYLCASSLDLTEAFFGQGTRLTVV.

This clonotype turned up a few times. V and J are TRBV20-1 and TRBJ2-7; D is possibly TRBD1 (7 bases). This CDR3 contains 15 residues. Per germline, CDR1 DFQATT and CDR2 SNEGSKA (reference sequence). V was cut by 5 bases and J by 3 bases, with 20 bases left in between. Here the CDR3 reads CSARISRQGLYEQYF. The CDR3 region has the DNA TGCAGTGCTCGCATCTCTCGACAGGGACTCTACGAGCAGTACTTC.

The chain combines TRBV10-3 with TRBJ2-7; D gene ambiguous. Germline CDR1 ENHRY, CDR2 SYGVKD. The CDR3 has 13 amino acids. Trimming took 0 bases from V and 4 from J, leaving 7 bases between them. Here the CDR3 DNA reads TGTGCCATCAGTGAGTCGTTCCGTTACGAGCAGTACTTC. Its protein product is CAISESFRYEQYF.

The table lists this clonotype with a few counts. The V and J genes are TRBV9 and TRBJ1-5, with a tentative D call TRBD1 (6 bases). Per germline, CDR1 SGDLS and CDR2 YYNGEE. The ends were cut back, 2 bases at V and 4 bases at J, with 13 bases in the middle. The length of the CDR3 is 15 residues. The DNA for the CDR3 is TGTGCCAGCAGCGTTCTCGGACAGATTAATCAGCCCCAGCATTTT. Translation: CASSVLGQINQPQHF.

In this sample, this clonotype turned up many times. J is TRBJ2-6 and V is TRBV28; 9 bases align to TRBD1. After removal of 5 bases from V and 3 bases from J, the junction contained 8 bases not matched to a gene. Germline values: CDR1 MDHEN, CDR2 SYDVKM. This CDR3 comprises 17 residues. DNA of the CDR3: TGTGCCAGCAGTGGGGACAGGGAGGGAAATGGGGCCAACGTCCTGACTTTC. Amino acid sequence: CASSGDREGNGANVLTF.

This clonotype was observed a handful of times. The chain couples TRBV11-2 to TRBJ2-4, with 9 positions matching TRBD1. J gave up 0 bases and V 6 bases, and 15 bases lay outside the gene matches. This CDR3 comprises 19 residues. Per germline, CDR1 SGHAT and CDR2 FQNNGV. The CDR3 region has the DNA TGTGCCAGCAGTATCACAGGGGGCCAGAGCTCCTTAGCCAAAAACATTCAGTACTTC. This translates into CASSITGGQSSLAKNIQYF. Full variable domain (remainder filled in from reference TRBV11-2 and TRBJ2-4): EAGVAQSPRYKIIEKRQSVAFWCNPISGHATLYWYQQILGQGPKLLIQFQNNGVVDDSQLPKDRFSAERLKGVDSTLKIQPAKLEDSAVYLCASSITGGQSSLAKNIQYFGAGTRLSVL.

The V and J genes are TRBV12-3 or TRBV12-4 and TRBJ2-3; D is undetermined. This CDR3 has 13 residues. The V and J ends lost 3 bases and 8 bases respectively, with 12 bases between them. CDR3 sequence: CASSLSFTGTQYF. As DNA, the CDR3 is TGTGCCAGCAGTTTGTCCTTCACGGGTACGCAGTATTTT.

The V call is TRBV13, the J call TRBJ1-1; possible D gene TRBD1, 6 bases. CDR1 is PRHDT, CDR2 FYEKMQ, per germline (reference sequence). V was cut by 5 bases and J by 3 bases, with 16 bases left in between. The CDR3 contains 15 residues. The DNA for the CDR3 is TGTGCCAGCAGCGGAAAGGGGGGCTGGGACACTGAAGCTTTCTTT. Residues: CASSGKGGWDTEAFF.

As concerns this clonotype: A junction end diverges from the germline sequence, so it may reflect a read error. The rearrangement uses TRBV29-1 and TRBJ2-7; 11 nucleotides agree with TRBD1. The CDR3 runs 13 residues. Per the germline V gene, CDR1 is SQVTM and CDR2 is ANQGSEA. CDR3 coding DNA: TGCAGCGTGGAAGGGACAGGGGGGGCCGAGCAGTACTTC. It yields the protein CSVEGTGGAEQYF.

This clonotype was detected ten times or more. The chain carries TRBV7-9 and TRBJ1-2; D uncertain. Trimming took off 1 base at V and 4 bases at J, with 7 bases between the two ends. The germline gives CDR1 SEHNR, CDR2 FQNEAQ (reference sequence). This CDR3 is 13 amino acids long. CDR3 bases: TGTGCCAGCAGCTTAGGTCCCCTCTATGGCTACACCTTC. Protein sequence: CASSLGPLYGYTF. The complete variable domain, with remaining parts taken from reference TRBV7-9 and TRBJ1-2, reads DTGVSQNPRHKITKRGQNVTFRCDPISEHNRLYWYRQTLGQGPEFLTYFQNEAQLEKSRLLSDRFSAERPKGSFSTLEIQRTEQGDSAMYLCASSLGPLYGYTFGSGTRLTVV.

The rearrangement joins TRBV6-5 to TRBJ1-1, with D uncertain. Germline assignment: CDR1 MNHEY and CDR2 SVGAGI. The CDR3 is made up of 14 amino acids. Deletions cut 6 bases from V and 4 bases from J, with 15 bases between. The CDR3 loop reads CASRIYRGSTEAFF. In DNA form, the CDR3 reads TGTGCCAGCAGGATTTACCGAGGGAGCACTGAAGCTTTCTTT.

This clonotype was counted only a few times. V is TRBV18 and J is TRBJ1-1; tentative D call: TRBD1 (5 bases). CDR1 is KGHSH, CDR2 LQKENI, per germline. This CDR3 has 13 residues. V lost 6 bases and J lost 10, with 18 bases in between. The DNA for the CDR3 is TGTGCCAGCTCCGGGACCGAAAATTCCCCAGCTTTCTTT. This codes for CASSGTENSPAFF. The full variable domain, in which reference TRBV18 and TRBJ1-1 provide the parts outside the CDR3, is NAGVMQNPRHLVRRRGQEARLRCSPMKGHSHVYWYRQLPEEGLKFMVYLQKENIIDESGMPKERFSAEFPKEGPSILRIQQVVRGDSAAYFCASSGTENSPAFFGQGTRLTVV.

This clonotype has a count of ten or more. The rearrangement uses TRBV18 and TRBJ2-3; the D is unclear. The V gene's germline CDR1 is KGHSH and CDR2 LQKENI. The length of the CDR3 is 15 residues. Trimming shortened V by 2 bases and J by 2 bases, and 11 bases separated the two germline ends. The CDR3 loop reads CASSPAGRNTDTQYF. The CDR3 DNA follows: TGTGCCAGCTCACCAGCAGGACGGAACACAGATACGCAGTATTTT.

There are many counts of this clonotype. The chain couples TRBV28 to TRBJ1-1; unclear D gene. The germline V and J ends were trimmed by 7 bases and 1 base, with 4 bases remaining between them. Germline V gives CDR1 MDHEN, CDR2 SYDVKM. The length of the CDR3 is 11 residues. The CDR3 nucleotides are TGTGCCAGCAACCAGAACACTGAAGCTTTCTTT. The encoded protein is CASNQNTEAFF.

Written as DNA, the CDR3 is TGCAGTGCTAGAGAGGGGGGGCACGAGCAGTTCTTC. Its translation: CSAREGGHEQFF. This chain uses TRBV20-1 with TRBJ2-1; weak D call: TRBD2 (7 bases). Looked up from germline, CDR1 is DFQATT and CDR2 is SNEGSKA (reference sequence). The germline V and J ends were trimmed by 0 bases and 10 bases, with 10 bases remaining between them. CDR3 length equals 12 residues.